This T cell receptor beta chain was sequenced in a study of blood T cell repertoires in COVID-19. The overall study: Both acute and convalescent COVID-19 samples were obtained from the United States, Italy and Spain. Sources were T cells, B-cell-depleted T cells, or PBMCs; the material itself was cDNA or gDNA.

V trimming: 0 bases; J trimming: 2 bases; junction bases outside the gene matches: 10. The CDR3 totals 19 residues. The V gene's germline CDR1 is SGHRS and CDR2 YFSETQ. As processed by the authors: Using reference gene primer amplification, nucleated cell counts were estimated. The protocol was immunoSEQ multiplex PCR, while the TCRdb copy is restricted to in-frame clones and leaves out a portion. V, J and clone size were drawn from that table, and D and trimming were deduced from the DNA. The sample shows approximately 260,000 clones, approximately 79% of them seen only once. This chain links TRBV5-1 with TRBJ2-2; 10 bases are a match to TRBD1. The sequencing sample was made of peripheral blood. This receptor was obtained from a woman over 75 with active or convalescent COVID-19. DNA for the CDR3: TGCGCCAGCAGCTTGGACCCGGTGGGACAGGGGATCAACACCGGGGAGCTGTTTTTT. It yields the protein CASSLDPVGQGINTGELFF. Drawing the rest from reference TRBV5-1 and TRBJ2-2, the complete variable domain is KAGVTQTPRYLIKTRGQQVTLSCSPISGHRSVSWYQQTPGQGLQFLFEYFSETQRNKGNFPGRFSGRQFSNSRSEMNVSTLELGDSALYLCASSLDPVGQGINTGELFFGEGSRLTVL.